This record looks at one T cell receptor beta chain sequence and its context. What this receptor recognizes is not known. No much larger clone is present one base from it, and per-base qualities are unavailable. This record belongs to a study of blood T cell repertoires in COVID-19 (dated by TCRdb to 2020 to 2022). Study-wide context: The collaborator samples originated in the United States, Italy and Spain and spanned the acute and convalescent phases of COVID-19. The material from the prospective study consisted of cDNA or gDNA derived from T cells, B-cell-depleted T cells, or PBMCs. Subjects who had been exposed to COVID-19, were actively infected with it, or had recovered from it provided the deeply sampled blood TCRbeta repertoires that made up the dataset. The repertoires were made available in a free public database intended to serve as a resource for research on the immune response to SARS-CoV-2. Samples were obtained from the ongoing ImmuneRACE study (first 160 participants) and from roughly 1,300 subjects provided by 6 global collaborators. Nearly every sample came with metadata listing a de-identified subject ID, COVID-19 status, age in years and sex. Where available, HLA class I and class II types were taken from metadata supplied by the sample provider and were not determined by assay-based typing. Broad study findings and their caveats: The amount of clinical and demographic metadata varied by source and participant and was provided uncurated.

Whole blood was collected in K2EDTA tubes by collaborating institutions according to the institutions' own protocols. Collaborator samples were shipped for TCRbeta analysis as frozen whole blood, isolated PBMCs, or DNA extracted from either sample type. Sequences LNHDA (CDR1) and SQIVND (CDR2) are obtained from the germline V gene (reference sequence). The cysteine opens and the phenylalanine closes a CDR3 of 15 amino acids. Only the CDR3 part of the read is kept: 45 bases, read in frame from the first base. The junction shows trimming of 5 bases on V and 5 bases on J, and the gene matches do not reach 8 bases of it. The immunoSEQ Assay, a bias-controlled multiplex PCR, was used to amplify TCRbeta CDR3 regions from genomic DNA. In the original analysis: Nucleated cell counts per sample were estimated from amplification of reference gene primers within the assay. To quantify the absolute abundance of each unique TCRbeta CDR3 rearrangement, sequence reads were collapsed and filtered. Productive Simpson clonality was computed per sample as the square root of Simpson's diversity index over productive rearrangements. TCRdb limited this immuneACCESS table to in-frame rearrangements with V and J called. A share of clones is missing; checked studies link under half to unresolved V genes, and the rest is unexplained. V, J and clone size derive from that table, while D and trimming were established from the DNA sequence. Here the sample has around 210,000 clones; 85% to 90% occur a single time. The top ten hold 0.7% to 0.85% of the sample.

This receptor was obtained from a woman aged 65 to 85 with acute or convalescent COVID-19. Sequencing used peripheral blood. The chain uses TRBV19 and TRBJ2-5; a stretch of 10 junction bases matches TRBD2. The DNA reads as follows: TGTGCCAGTAGTCCCAGCGGGGGGGGAAGTGAGACCCAGTACTTC. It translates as CASSPSGGGSETQYF.